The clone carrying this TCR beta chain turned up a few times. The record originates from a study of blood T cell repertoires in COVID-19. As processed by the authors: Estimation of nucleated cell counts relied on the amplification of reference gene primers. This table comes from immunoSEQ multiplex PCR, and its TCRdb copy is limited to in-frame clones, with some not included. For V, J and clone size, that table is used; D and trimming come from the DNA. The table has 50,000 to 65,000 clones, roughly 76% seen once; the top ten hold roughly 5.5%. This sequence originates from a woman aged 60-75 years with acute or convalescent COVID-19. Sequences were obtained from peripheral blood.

The CDR3 loop is CASSRGTPGSGNTIYF. Written as DNA, the CDR3 is TGTGCCAGCAGCCGAGGGACTCCCGGCTCTGGAAACACCATATATTTT. The genes are TRBV7-8 and TRBJ1-3; possibly TRBD1 for D (5 bases). The CDR3 loop spans 16 amino acids. The V end was cut by 5 bases, the J end by 0 bases, with 14 bases between. CDR1 and CDR2 (germline): SGHVS, FQNEAQ.